This TCR beta chain appears in the sequencing data of a study of blood T cell repertoires in COVID-19 (dated by TCRdb to the early 2020s). The study in broad terms: The collaborator samples originated in the United States, Italy and Spain and spanned the acute and convalescent phases of COVID-19. The prospective study material was composed of cDNA or gDNA derived from T cells, B-cell-depleted T cells, or PBMCs. Subjects who had been exposed to COVID-19, were actively infected with it, or had recovered from it provided the deeply sampled blood TCRbeta repertoires that made up the dataset. The repertoires were released in a freely available public database meant as a resource for research on the immune response to SARS-CoV-2. Samples came from the ongoing ImmuneRACE study (first 160 participants) plus 1,254 subjects from 6 global collaborators. The sample metadata nearly always contained a de-identified subject ID, COVID-19 status, age in years and sex. Where available, HLA class I and class II types were obtained from metadata supplied by the sample provider rather than from assay-based typing.

Overall study outcomes, separate from this receptor: The quantity of clinical and demographic metadata differed by source and by participant and was supplied without curation.

The immunoSEQ Assay, a bias-controlled multiplex PCR, was used to amplify TCRbeta CDR3 regions from genomic DNA. Turning to the authors' computational methods: Nucleated cell counts per sample were estimated from amplification of reference gene primers within the assay. To quantify the absolute abundance of each unique TCRbeta CDR3 rearrangement, sequence reads were collapsed and filtered. For each sample, productive Simpson clonality was calculated by taking the square root of Simpson's diversity index across productive rearrangements. TCRdb obtained this table from immuneACCESS and retained in-frame rearrangements with V and J assigned. These tables miss some clones; where compared with another copy, unresolved V genes account for less than half of the shortfall, and the remainder is unexplained. That table furnishes V, J and clone size, whereas the DNA furnished D and trimming. A total of some 270,000 clones appear in this sample, roughly 90% of them only once. The top ten hold 2.5% to 3% of the sample.

Participants in the prospective study were aged roughly 18 to 100 years, lived in 20 to 30 United States geographic areas, and enrolled through a virtual design. In the prospective study, participants were assigned to cohorts based on the clinical history participants reported in a screening survey and a study questionnaire. Exposed participants had been in contact, within 2 weeks of entering the study, with a person who had a PCR-confirmed or clinician-diagnosed case of COVID-19. Mobile phlebotomists in the prospective study collected whole blood, serum and a nasopharyngeal or oropharyngeal swab from every participant. Over a roughly 2-month period, participants in the prospective study had the option of providing additional blood draws and questionnaires. Blood samples from the prospective study were shipped frozen or at room temperature prior to DNA extraction. Looking up the germline V gene (reference sequence) yields CDR1 SGHKS and CDR2 YYEKEE. V is cut by 3 bases and J by 5 bases, and the space between the germline ends is 15 bases. From cysteine to phenylalanine, the CDR3 is 14 amino acids long. Kept here is only the CDR3 DNA, which spans 42 bases and is read in frame from base 1.

With respect to this clone: The clone's antigen remains unknown. Per-nucleotide qualities are absent, and no much larger clonotype sits a single base away.

The receptor chain draws on TRBV5-5 and TRBJ2-7, with TRBD1 as a weak D call on 5 bases. This TCR came from a middle-aged man who had been exposed to COVID-19. Sequences were obtained from PBMCs or T cells enriched from blood (not recorded which). In nucleotides, the sequence is TGTGCCAGCAGCTGGTGGGGCGACGTCAACGAGCAGTACTTC. It codes for CASSWWGDVNEQYF. The CDR3, completed at both ends by the reference TRBV5-5 and TRBJ2-7 genes, gives the full variable domain DAGVTQSPTHLIKTRGQQVTLRCSPISGHKSVSWYQQVLGQGPQFIFQYYEKEERGRGNFPDRFSARQFPNYSSELNVNALLLGDSALYLCASSWWGDVNEQYFGPGTRLTVT.